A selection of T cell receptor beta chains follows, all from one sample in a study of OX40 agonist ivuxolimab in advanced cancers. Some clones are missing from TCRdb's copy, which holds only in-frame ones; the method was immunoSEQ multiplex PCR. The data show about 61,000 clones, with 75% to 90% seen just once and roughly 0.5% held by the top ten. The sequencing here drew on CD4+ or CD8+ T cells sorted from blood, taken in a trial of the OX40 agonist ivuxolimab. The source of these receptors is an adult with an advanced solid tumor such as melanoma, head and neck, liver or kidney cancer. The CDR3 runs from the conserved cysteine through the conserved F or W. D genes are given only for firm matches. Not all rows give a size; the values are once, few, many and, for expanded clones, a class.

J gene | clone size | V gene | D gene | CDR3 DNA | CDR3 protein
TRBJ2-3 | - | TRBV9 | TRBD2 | TGTGCCAGCAGTGAAACTAGCGGGGGGACTAGCACAGATACGCAGTATTTT | CASSETSGGTSTDTQYF
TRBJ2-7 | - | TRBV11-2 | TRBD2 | TGTGCCAGCAGCTTAGGAAGCGGGACCTACGAGCAGTACTTC | CASSLGSGTYEQYF
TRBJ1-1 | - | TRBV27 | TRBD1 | TGTGCCAGCAGTCCACGACAGGGGGGGAACACTGAAGCTTTCTTT | CASSPRQGGNTEAFF
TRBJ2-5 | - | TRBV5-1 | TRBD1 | TGCGCCAGCAGCATGGGACAGGGGGAGCAAGAGACCCAGTACTTC | CASSMGQGEQETQYF
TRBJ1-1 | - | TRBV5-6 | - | TGTGCCAGCAGCCCTGAAGGGCCCCCTGAAGCTTTCTTT | CASSPEGPPEAFF
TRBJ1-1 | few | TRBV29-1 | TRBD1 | TGCAGCCCGGACAGGGGCACTGAAGCTTTCTTT | CSPDRGTEAFF
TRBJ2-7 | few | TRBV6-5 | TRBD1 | TGTGCCAGCAGTGACCGACAGGGCTACGAGCAGTACTTC | CASSDRQGYEQYF
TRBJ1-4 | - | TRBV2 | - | TGTGCCAGCAGTGTTACAGGGAAAGAAAAACTGTTTTTT | CASSVTGKEKLFF
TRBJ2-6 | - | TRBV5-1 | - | TGCGCCAGCAGCTCCCAGGGAAATGGGGCCAACGTCCTGACTTTC | CASSSQGNGANVLTF
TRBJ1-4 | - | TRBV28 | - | TGTGCCAGCAGTCCAACAGGGCAGTTTACCCCTAATGAAAAACTGTTTTTT | CASSPTGQFTPNEKLFF
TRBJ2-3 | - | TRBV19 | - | TGTGCCAGTAGTCCATGGACAGATACGCAGTATTTT | CASSPWTDTQYF
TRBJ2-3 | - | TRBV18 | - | TGTGCCAGCTCACCAGGAGTGGCAGGAGGTACAGATACGCAGTATTTT | CASSPGVAGGTDTQYF
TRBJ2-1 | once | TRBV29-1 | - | TGCAGCGTTGGGGAATATGAGCAGTTCTTC | CSVGEYEQFF
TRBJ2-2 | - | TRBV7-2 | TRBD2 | TGTGCCAGCAGCTCCACCGGGTCCTCGGGAGGACACACCGGGGAGCTGTTTTTT | CASSSTGSSGGHTGELFF
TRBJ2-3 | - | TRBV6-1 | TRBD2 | TGTGCCAGCAGTGAAGGTGTGGGACTAGATGGGGGAGATACGCAGTATTTT | CASSEGVGLDGGDTQYF
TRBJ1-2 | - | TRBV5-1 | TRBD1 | TGCGCCAGCAGCTTGGATGGACAGGGGCTCTATGGCTACACCTTC | CASSLDGQGLYGYTF
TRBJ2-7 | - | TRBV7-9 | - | TGTGCCAGCAGCTTAGTAGGCAGGGGCGACTACGAGCAGTACTTC | CASSLVGRGDYEQYF
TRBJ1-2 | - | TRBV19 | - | TGTGCCAGTAGTATAAACAGGGAATCCTATGGCTACACCTTC | CASSINRESYGYTF
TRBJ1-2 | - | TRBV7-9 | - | TGTGCCAGTCAAAGGGACTATGGCTACACCTTC | CASQRDYGYTF
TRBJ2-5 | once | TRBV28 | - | TGTGCCAGCACCCTCGGGGCTAGCCGGGAGACCCAGTACTTC | CASTLGASRETQYF
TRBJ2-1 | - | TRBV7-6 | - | TGTGCCAGCAGCTCCATCCTGGGGGGTCAAAGCTCCTACAATGAGCAGTTCTTC | CASSSILGGQSSYNEQFF
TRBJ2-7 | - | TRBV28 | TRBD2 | TGTGCCAGCAGCAGTTCTGCGGGAGGAACCTACGAGCAGTACTTC | CASSSSAGGTYEQYF
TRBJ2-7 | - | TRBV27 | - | TGTGCCAGCAGCCGTCTAGGGGACGAGCAGTACTTC | CASSRLGDEQYF
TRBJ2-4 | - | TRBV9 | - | TGTGCCAGCAGCGTAGGGTCCTTAGGCAAAAACATTCAGTACTTC | CASSVGSLGKNIQYF
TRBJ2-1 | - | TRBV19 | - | TGTGCCAGTAGTATCGTCAGGGCACAGTACAATGAGCAGTTCTTC | CASSIVRAQYNEQFF
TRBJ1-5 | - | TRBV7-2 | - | TGTGCCAGCAGCCTAGCAGGTACTAATCAGCCCCAGCATTTT | CASSLAGTNQPQHF
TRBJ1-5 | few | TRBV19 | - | TGTGCCAGTACGTTGGGACGCAATCAGCCCCAGCATTTT | CASTLGRNQPQHF
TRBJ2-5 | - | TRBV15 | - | TGTGCCACCAGCAGTTCCCAGGGAAGGACCCAGTACTTC | CATSSSQGRTQYF
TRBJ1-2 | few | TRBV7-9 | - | TGTGCCAGCAGCTTAGGTGCAGGGCCCTCGTATGGCTACACCTTC | CASSLGAGPSYGYTF
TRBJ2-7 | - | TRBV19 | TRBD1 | TGTGCCAGTAGTCGGGCAGGGGGTTACGAGCAGTACTTC | CASSRAGGYEQYF
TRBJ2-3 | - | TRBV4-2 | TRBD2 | TGTGCCAGCAGCGCGAGCGGGGGACCAGATACGCAGTATTTT | CASSASGGPDTQYF
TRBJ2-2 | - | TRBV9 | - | TGTGCCAGCAGCGTACGGGGGGGACAGCCGGTCACCGGGGAGCTGTTTTTT | CASSVRGGQPVTGELFF
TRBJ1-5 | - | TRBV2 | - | TGTGCCAGCACCCCAGGGGCTTCGCAGCCCCAGCATTTT | CASTPGASQPQHF
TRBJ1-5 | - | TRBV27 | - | TGTGCCAGCGGCTCGGACAGATTAAATCAGCCCCAGCATTTT | CASGSDRLNQPQHF
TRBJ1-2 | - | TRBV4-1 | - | TGCGCCAGCAGCCAAGGTGACAGCTATGGCTACACCTTC | CASSQGDSYGYTF
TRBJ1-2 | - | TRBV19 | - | TGTGCCAGCACCCCCCGCCCGGGTGACTATGGCTACACCTTC | CASTPRPGDYGYTF
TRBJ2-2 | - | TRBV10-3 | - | TGTGCCACCAGACCCAGCGGTACCTCTCTGACCGGGGAGCTGTTTTTT | CATRPSGTSLTGELFF
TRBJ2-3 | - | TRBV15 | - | TGTGCCACCAGCAGCGAGTCTCCGGGCACAGATACGCAGTATTTT | CATSSESPGTDTQYF
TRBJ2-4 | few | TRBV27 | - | TGTGCCAGCAGTTTAAATCGACAGGTGAACATTCAGTACTTC | CASSLNRQVNIQYF
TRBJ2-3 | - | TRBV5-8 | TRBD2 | TGTGCCAGCAGCGCCGGGACTAGCGGGGGGAGGGATACGCAGTATTTT | CASSAGTSGGRDTQYF
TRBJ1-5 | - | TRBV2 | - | TGTGCCAGCACCGATCAGGGCCAGCCCCAGCATTTT | CASTDQGQPQHF
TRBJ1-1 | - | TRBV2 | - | TGTGCCAGCAGTGAAGCTCGCCGCCCCCGGTTCACTGAAGCTTTCTTT | CASSEARRPRFTEAFF
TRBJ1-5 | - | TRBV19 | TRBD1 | TGTGCCAGTAGTATAACCGGGACAGATAATCAGCCCCAGCATTTT | CASSITGTDNQPQHF
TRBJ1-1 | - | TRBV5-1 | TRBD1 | TGCGCCAGCAGCCCCGGGACAGGGGCGTCAAGGGCTGAAGCTTTCTTT | CASSPGTGASRAEAFF
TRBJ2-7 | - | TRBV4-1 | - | TGCGCCAGCAGCCAAGCCCGATTTCCCTACGAGCAGTACTTC | CASSQARFPYEQYF
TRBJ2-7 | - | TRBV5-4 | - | TGTGCCAGCACGAGGGATCCATCCTACGAGCAGTACTTC | CASTRDPSYEQYF
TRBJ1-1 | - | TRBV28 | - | TGTGCCAGCAGGGGGGACAACTCCGGGACTGAAGCTTTCTTT | CASRGDNSGTEAFF
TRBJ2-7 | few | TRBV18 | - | TGTGCCAGCTCACCCCGGGACGGCAGAAGCTCCTACGAGCAGTACTTC | CASSPRDGRSSYEQYF
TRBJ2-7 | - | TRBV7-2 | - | TGTGCCAGCAGCTTAATGTCCAGCTCCTACGAGCAGTACTTC | CASSLMSSSYEQYF
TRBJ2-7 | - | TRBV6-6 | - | TGTGCCAGCAGTATACAGGCCTCCGAGCAGTACTTC | CASSIQASEQYF
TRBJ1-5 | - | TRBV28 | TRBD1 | TGTGCCAGCAGTTCCCCGGACAGGGTGAGCAATCAGCCCCAGCATTTT | CASSSPDRVSNQPQHF
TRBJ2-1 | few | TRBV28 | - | TGTGCCAGCAGTTTACCTAGCGCACAGTCCTACAATGAGCAGTTCTTC | CASSLPSAQSYNEQFF